These T cell receptor beta chains were read from a single sample in a study of response to subunit inactivated influenza vaccine. In TCRdb, the RT-PCR reads were re-called with MiXCR into one record per CDR3 protein. The table shows roughly 500,000 distinct CDR3 sequences, with less than 25% occurring only once. These data also formed part of another study, on T cells expressing NK-cell markers.

Source: CD4+ T cells sorted from PBMCs, taken roughly 13 days after vaccination. Source of these receptors: a man aged 50-59 years who received an inactivated influenza vaccine. Each CDR3 is given with its conserved first and last residue. The order of the fields is J gene, V gene, clone size, D gene, CDR3 protein, CDR3 DNA. A D gene is named only where the DNA matches it firmly. Clone size, where shown, is once, few, many, or a class for clones that have expanded.

J gene: TRBJ2-2
V gene: TRBV15
clone size: .
D gene: .
CDR3 protein: CATSILTGELFF
CDR3 DNA: TGTGCCACCAGCATCCTCACCGGGGAGCTGTTTTTT

J gene: TRBJ2-3
V gene: TRBV7-9
clone size: few
D gene: .
CDR3 protein: CASSLVGRSVPDTQYF
CDR3 DNA: TGTGCCAGCAGCTTAGTGGGTAGGTCGGTCCCAGATACGCAGTATTTT

J gene: TRBJ1-6
V gene: TRBV10-3
clone size: .
D gene: .
CDR3 protein: CAISENYGRGSNSPLHF
CDR3 DNA: TGTGCCATCAGTGAGAATTATGGTCGAGGGAGTAATTCACCCCTCCACTTT

J gene: TRBJ2-1
V gene: TRBV27
clone size: .
D gene: TRBD1
CDR3 protein: CASSLKGAREQFF
CDR3 DNA: TGTGCCAGCAGTCTTAAGGGGGCGCGTGAGCAGTTCTTC

J gene: TRBJ2-1
V gene: TRBV12-3/TRBV12-4
clone size: few
D gene: TRBD2
CDR3 protein: CASSSLSGIYNEQFF
CDR3 DNA: TGTGCCAGCTCCTCTCTGAGCGGGATATACAATGAGCAGTTCTTC

J gene: TRBJ2-7
V gene: TRBV5-5
clone size: .
D gene: .
CDR3 protein: CASIVRTGMGEQYF
CDR3 DNA: TGTGCCAGCATCGTTCGGACTGGAATGGGGGAGCAGTACTTC

J gene: TRBJ2-1
V gene: TRBV7-2
clone size: .
D gene: .
CDR3 protein: CASSLGVLNEQFF
CDR3 DNA: TGTGCCAGCAGCTTAGGGGTCTTGAATGAGCAGTTCTTC

J gene: TRBJ2-7
V gene: TRBV20-1
clone size: few
D gene: TRBD1
CDR3 protein: CSAIFRDRGHEQYF
CDR3 DNA: TGCAGTGCTATCTTCCGGGACAGGGGTCACGAGCAGTACTTC

J gene: TRBJ1-1
V gene: TRBV3-1
clone size: few
D gene: .
CDR3 protein: CASSHLKKNTEAFF
CDR3 DNA: TGTGCCAGCAGCCATCTAAAGAAGAACACTGAAGCTTTCTTT

J gene: TRBJ2-5
V gene: TRBV28
clone size: .
D gene: .
CDR3 protein: CASSRPPRETQYF
CDR3 DNA: TGTGCCAGCAGCCGTCCCCCTCGGGAGACCCAGTACTTC

J gene: TRBJ2-7
V gene: TRBV10-3
clone size: .
D gene: .
CDR3 protein: CAISEGQTSEQYF
CDR3 DNA: TGTGCCATCAGTGAGGGCCAGACGAGCGAGCAGTACTTC

J gene: TRBJ2-7
V gene: TRBV27
clone size: few
D gene: .
CDR3 protein: CASRPSYWDTPYEQYF
CDR3 DNA: TGTGCCAGCAGACCTTCTTATTGGGACACCCCCTACGAGCAGTACTTC

J gene: TRBJ2-1
V gene: TRBV7-8
clone size: .
D gene: TRBD2
CDR3 protein: CASSRSGGAGEQFF
CDR3 DNA: TGTGCCAGCAGCAGAAGCGGGGGGGCGGGTGAGCAGTTCTTC

J gene: TRBJ2-7
V gene: TRBV14
clone size: .
D gene: .
CDR3 protein: CASSPDRHSYEQYF
CDR3 DNA: TGTGCCAGCAGCCCCGACAGGCACTCCTACGAGCAGTACTTC

J gene: TRBJ2-1
V gene: TRBV11-2
clone size: few
D gene: .
CDR3 protein: CASSSIRRGAYNEQFF
CDR3 DNA: TGTGCCAGCAGCTCGATTCGTCGGGGGGCTTACAATGAGCAGTTCTTC

J gene: TRBJ2-7
V gene: TRBV10-3
clone size: .
D gene: .
CDR3 protein: CAISPDRISYEQYF
CDR3 DNA: TGTGCCATCAGTCCCGACAGGATCTCCTACGAGCAGTACTTC

J gene: TRBJ2-2
V gene: TRBV5-1
clone size: few
D gene: TRBD1
CDR3 protein: CASSIDRDGSTGELFF
CDR3 DNA: TGCGCCAGCAGCATCGACAGGGATGGGAGTACCGGGGAGCTGTTTTTT

J gene: TRBJ2-1
V gene: TRBV27
clone size: once
D gene: TRBD2
CDR3 protein: CASTPTSGWPNNEQFF
CDR3 DNA: TGTGCCAGCACCCCGACTAGCGGGTGGCCCAACAATGAGCAGTTCTTC

J gene: TRBJ2-1
V gene: TRBV12-3/TRBV12-4
clone size: .
D gene: .
CDR3 protein: CASSQTGQYKEFF
CDR3 DNA: TGTGCCAGCAGCCAGACAGGTCAATATAAGGAGTTCTTC

J gene: TRBJ1-2
V gene: TRBV6-1
clone size: .
D gene: .
CDR3 protein: CASTPAGSGYGYTF
CDR3 DNA: TGTGCCAGCACCCCTGCAGGCTCCGGCTATGGCTACACCTTC

J gene: TRBJ2-1
V gene: TRBV5-1
clone size: many
D gene: TRBD1
CDR3 protein: CASSSTGSSYNEQFF
CDR3 DNA: TGCGCCAGCAGCTCGACAGGGAGTTCCTACAATGAGCAGTTCTTC

J gene: TRBJ2-7
V gene: TRBV6-2/TRBV6-3
clone size: few
D gene: .
CDR3 protein: CASSYSPRQVHEQYF
CDR3 DNA: TGTGCCAGCAGTTACTCGCCGAGACAGGTCCACGAGCAGTACTTC

J gene: TRBJ2-7
V gene: TRBV11-3
clone size: .
D gene: .
CDR3 protein: CASSATRSSGEQYF
CDR3 DNA: TGTGCCAGCAGCGCCACCCGGTCCAGTGGCGAGCAGTACTTC

J gene: TRBJ2-3
V gene: TRBV5-1
clone size: .
D gene: TRBD1
CDR3 protein: CASSTQGADTDTQYF
CDR3 DNA: TGCGCCAGCTCTACACAGGGGGCTGACACAGATACGCAGTATTTT

J gene: TRBJ1-1
V gene: TRBV20-1
clone size: .
D gene: .
CDR3 protein: CSARKNTEAFF
CDR3 DNA: TGCAGTGCTAGGAAGAACACTGAAGCTTTCTTT

J gene: TRBJ2-3
V gene: TRBV20-1
clone size: .
D gene: .
CDR3 protein: CSVGTRAGTDMQYF
CDR3 DNA: TGCAGTGTTGGGACCCGGGCGGGTACGGATATGCAGTATTTT

J gene: TRBJ1-2
V gene: TRBV7-2
clone size: .
D gene: .
CDR3 protein: CASSLGLNYGYTF
CDR3 DNA: TGTGCCAGCAGCTTAGGACTGAACTATGGCTACACCTTC

J gene: TRBJ2-2
V gene: TRBV30
clone size: few
D gene: TRBD1
CDR3 protein: CAWNRGSGTGELFF
CDR3 DNA: TGTGCCTGGAACAGGGGATCGGGCACCGGGGAGCTGTTTTTT

J gene: TRBJ1-6
V gene: TRBV28
clone size: .
D gene: .
CDR3 protein: CASSGGLYSPLHF
CDR3 DNA: TGTGCCAGCAGTGGAGGGCTTTATTCACCCCTCCACTTT

J gene: TRBJ1-1
V gene: TRBV4-1
clone size: .
D gene: .
CDR3 protein: CASSQSPSLGSVTEAFF
CDR3 DNA: TGCGCCAGCAGCCAATCCCCTTCGTTGGGGTCGGTAACTGAAGCTTTCTTT

J gene: TRBJ1-4
V gene: TRBV12-3/TRBV12-4
clone size: .
D gene: .
CDR3 protein: CASSIGGGYSEKLFF
CDR3 DNA: TGTGCCAGCAGTATCGGGGGGGGCTATAGCGAAAAACTGTTTTTT

J gene: TRBJ2-3
V gene: TRBV10-1
clone size: .
D gene: TRBD2
CDR3 protein: CASSEFSGVADTQYF
CDR3 DNA: TGCGCCAGCAGTGAGTTTAGCGGGGTTGCAGATACGCAGTATTTT

J gene: TRBJ2-2
V gene: TRBV5-1
clone size: few
D gene: TRBD1
CDR3 protein: CASSIGTGGAGDTGELFF
CDR3 DNA: TGCGCCAGCAGCATCGGGACAGGGGGCGCGGGGGACACCGGGGAGCTGTTTTTT

J gene: TRBJ2-7
V gene: TRBV7-2
clone size: few
D gene: TRBD2
CDR3 protein: CASSLEAGIGYEQYF
CDR3 DNA: TGTGCCAGCAGCTTAGAAGCGGGGATAGGTTACGAGCAGTACTTC

J gene: TRBJ1-5
V gene: TRBV12-3/TRBV12-4
clone size: few
D gene: .
CDR3 protein: CASSAREGNNQPQHF
CDR3 DNA: TGTGCCAGCAGCGCCAGGGAGGGAAACAATCAGCCCCAGCATTTT

J gene: TRBJ1-3
V gene: TRBV12-3/TRBV12-4
clone size: many
D gene: TRBD1
CDR3 protein: CASSPTGGGNTIYF
CDR3 DNA: TGTGCCAGCAGCCCTACAGGGGGAGGAAACACCATATATTTT

J gene: TRBJ2-1
V gene: TRBV28
clone size: .
D gene: TRBD2
CDR3 protein: CASSHGGGGRSLGVF
CDR3 DNA: TGTGCCAGCAGCCACGGGGGGGGCGGGAGGTCCCTGGGGGTCTTC

J gene: TRBJ2-2
V gene: TRBV3-1
clone size: .
D gene: .
CDR3 protein: CASSQTQLADTGELFF
CDR3 DNA: TGTGCCAGCAGCCAGACGCAGCTAGCAGACACCGGGGAGCTGTTTTTT

J gene: TRBJ1-1
V gene: TRBV6-2/TRBV6-3
clone size: few
D gene: .
CDR3 protein: CASRQGGGRTTEAFF
CDR3 DNA: TGTGCCAGCAGACAAGGGGGTGGGCGCACCACTGAAGCTTTCTTT

J gene: TRBJ2-2
V gene: TRBV18
clone size: .
D gene: TRBD1
CDR3 protein: CASSPVWTGLSGELFF
CDR3 DNA: TGTGCCAGCTCACCAGTGTGGACAGGGTTGTCCGGGGAGCTGTTTTTT

J gene: TRBJ1-4
V gene: TRBV6-5
clone size: many
D gene: TRBD1
CDR3 protein: CASSSSGQVYKLFF
CDR3 DNA: TGTGCCAGCAGTTCCTCGGGACAGGTGTACAAACTGTTTTTT

J gene: TRBJ2-5
V gene: TRBV9
clone size: few
D gene: TRBD1
CDR3 protein: CASSIDRGPETQYF
CDR3 DNA: TGTGCCAGCAGCATTGACAGGGGGCCAGAGACCCAGTACTTC

J gene: TRBJ2-5
V gene: TRBV9
clone size: .
D gene: .
CDR3 protein: CASSVAQSGVGETQYF
CDR3 DNA: TGTGCCAGCAGCGTAGCCCAGTCCGGGGTGGGCGAGACCCAGTACTTC

J gene: TRBJ2-1
V gene: TRBV10-2
clone size: .
D gene: .
CDR3 protein: CASTGLQGNEQFF
CDR3 DNA: TGCGCCAGCACCGGACTCCAGGGAAATGAGCAGTTCTTC

J gene: TRBJ2-1
V gene: TRBV24-1
clone size: few
D gene: .
CDR3 protein: CATSDFTGRGTNNEQFF
CDR3 DNA: TGTGCCACCAGTGATTTTACGGGCCGGGGCACCAACAATGAGCAGTTCTTC

J gene: TRBJ2-3
V gene: TRBV7-2
clone size: many
D gene: .
CDR3 protein: CASSYRATDTQYF
CDR3 DNA: TGTGCCAGCAGCTACCGGGCGACAGATACGCAGTATTTT

J gene: TRBJ1-3
V gene: TRBV28
clone size: .
D gene: .
CDR3 protein: CASSLRTRGFGNTIYF
CDR3 DNA: TGTGCCAGCAGTTTACGAACGCGGGGGTTCGGAAACACCATATATTTT

J gene: TRBJ2-5
V gene: TRBV7-2
clone size: few
D gene: .
CDR3 protein: CASSLRRGPETQYF
CDR3 DNA: TGTGCCAGCAGCTTACGGAGGGGACCCGAGACCCAGTACTTC

J gene: TRBJ2-6
V gene: TRBV4-1
clone size: .
D gene: TRBD1
CDR3 protein: CASSLNTGQGRSGANVLTF
CDR3 DNA: TGCGCCAGCAGCCTCAATACTGGACAGGGCCGCTCTGGGGCCAACGTCCTGACTTTC

J gene: TRBJ2-1
V gene: TRBV18
clone size: .
D gene: .
CDR3 protein: CASSPTGERYNEQFF
CDR3 DNA: TGTGCCAGCTCACCAACCGGGGAAAGGTACAATGAGCAGTTCTTC

J gene: TRBJ1-5
V gene: TRBV10-3
clone size: .
D gene: .
CDR3 protein: CAISDSVIGDQPQHF
CDR3 DNA: TGTGCCATCAGTGACTCGGTGATTGGGGATCAGCCCCAGCATTTT

J gene: TRBJ1-3
V gene: TRBV12-3/TRBV12-4
clone size: .
D gene: .
CDR3 protein: CASREGGSGNTIYF
CDR3 DNA: TGTGCCAGCAGGGAGGGCGGCTCTGGAAACACCATATATTTT